This T cell receptor (beta chain) is drawn from a study of cytomegalovirus exposure and HLA in healthy donors. Study information: An earlier analysis found 120 million or so unique TCR beta sequences from around 180 million T cells. Study-wide points: Later findings reportedly placed an Asian-associated ancestry cluster below the approximately 670-donor mean for N-insertions.

As concerns this clone: Its antigen is still unknown.

Primers for the PCR totalled 60 Vbeta and 13 Jbeta. Assay: immunoSEQ multiplex PCR; the TCRdb copy retains only in-frame clones and omits some. The profile covers some 150,000 clones, with around 72% appearing a single time and approximately 2.1% taken by the ten largest. Germline CDR1 and CDR2: LNHDA and SQIVND (reference sequence). The V end was cut by 4 bases, the J end by 6 bases, with 16 bases between. The CDR3 is 15 amino acids. The gene calls are TRBV19 and TRBJ1-5, with D possibly being TRBD1 (6 bases). The TCR originated in a middle-aged man in good health and CMV-seronegative. The source material was PBMCs. The CDR3 DNA follows: TGTGCCAGTAGTAGGGAGGGGGGTTTCGGTCAGCCCCAGCATTTT. This gives the protein CASSREGGFGQPQHF.